Below, 28 T cell receptor beta chains from the same sample are listed, as sequenced in a study of blood T cell repertoires in COVID-19 (dated by TCRdb to 2020 to 2022). Library preparation employed the immunoSEQ multiplex PCR assay. In TCRdb, the immuneACCESS table is reduced to in-frame sequences with V and J assigned. These tables do not hold every clone; where another copy was compared, an unresolved V gene accounts for under half, and the others remain unexplained. In this sample the table shows 100,000 to 150,000 clones, less than 90% of which occur a single time. The ten largest clones represent 2% to 2.5% of the sample. Sample: PBMCs or T cells enriched from blood (not recorded which). The receptors stem from a woman in her forties or fifties who had recovered from COVID-19.

This clone was seen only a few times. The rearrangement joins TRBV5-6 to TRBJ1-5, with 10 bases identical to TRBD1. Trimming at V came to 4 bases and at J to 6 bases, leaving 7 bases not matched to a gene. The CDR3 runs 15 residues. Germline lookup yields CDR1 SGHDT and CDR2 YYEEEE. The CDR3 DNA is TGTGCCAGCAGCAGTACGGGACAGGGGTTTCAGCCCCAGCATTTT. It translates to CASSSTGQGFQPQHF.

J is TRBJ2-7 and V is TRBV2, with 7 bases fitting TRBD2. The V and J ends lost 8 bases and 6 bases, in that order; junction bases with no gene match: 7. CDR1 is SNHLY, CDR2 FYNNEI, per germline. CDR3 size: 12 residues. The CDR3 spells CASRLGGIEQYF. CDR3 in DNA: TGTGCCAGCCGACTGGGGGGGATCGAGCAGTACTTC.

The chain has TRBV10-3 and TRBJ2-2, with no clear D. CDR1 and CDR2 from the germline V gene are ENHRY and SYGVKD. The V gene lost 2 bases and the J gene lost 2 bases, with 6 bases spanning the gap. The CDR3 length is 14 residues. CDR3 loop: CAISETENTGELFF. CDR3 DNA sequence: TGTGCCATCAGTGAGACAGAAAACACCGGGGAGCTGTTTTTT.

This rearrangement joins TRBV27 to TRBJ1-1; a weak D match, TRBD1 (5 bases). The germline V gene encodes CDR1 MNHEY and CDR2 SMNVEV (reference sequence). V dropped 6 bases and J dropped 4 bases, with 15 bases sitting between them. This CDR3 region has 14 residues. Written as DNA, the CDR3 is TGTGCCAGCAGCTCTGGGGCGGACACCACTGAAGCTTTCTTT. Protein: CASSSGADTTEAFF.

The DNA of the CDR3 is TGTGCCAGCAGCTCTCACTACCAAGAGACCCAGTACTTC. Protein sequence: CASSSHYQETQYF. This chain joins TRBV7-2 and TRBJ2-5; D unresolved. This CDR3 has 13 residues. V lost 4 bases and J lost 0, with 6 bases in between. In germline, CDR1 is SGHTA, CDR2 FQGNSA.

This chain joins TRBV9 and TRBJ1-3, with D possibly being TRBD1 (6 bases). V gave up 3 bases and J gave up 2 bases, with 9 bases separating them. CDR3 length equals 14 residues. In germline, CDR1 is SGDLS, CDR2 YYNGEE. CDR3: CASSAEGAGNTIYF. DNA for the CDR3: TGTGCCAGCAGCGCTGAGGGGGCTGGAAACACCATATATTTT. The variable domain in full, completed from reference TRBV9 and TRBJ1-3, reads DSGVTQTPKHLITATGQRVTLRCSPRSGDLSVYWYQQSLDQGLQFLIQYYNGEERAKGNILERFSAQQFPDLHSELNLSSLELGDSALYFCASSAEGAGNTIYFGEGSWLTVV.

V gene TRBV9 combines with J gene TRBJ2-1, with 11 bases that match TRBD2. V was pared by 2 bases and J by 9 bases, with 10 bases of the junction left unmatched. The CDR3 is 16 amino acids. Germline assignment: CDR1 SGDLS and CDR2 YYNGEE. For the CDR3, the DNA is TGTGCCAGCAGCGTCTCCCTAGCGGGGGGCTACGGTGAGCAGTTCTTC. Translation: CASSVSLAGGYGEQFF.

The chain links TRBV2 to TRBJ2-3; 11 bases match TRBD2. V shed 6 bases and J 5 bases; nucleotides not matched to a gene: 7. Germline CDR1 reads SNHLY; CDR2 reads FYNNEI. This CDR3 region has 15 residues. The CDR3 DNA reads TGTGCCAGCAGCTATAGCGGGGGGGCCTTAGATACGCAGTATTTT. Encoded protein: CASSYSGGALDTQYF.

The sample holds a few counts of this clone. The chain is built from TRBV11-3 and TRBJ2-1, with 9 bases that match TRBD2. The CDR3 consists of 18 residues. V lost 5 bases to trimming and J lost 0 bases; unmatched junction nucleotides: 11. Germline V gives CDR1 SGHNT, CDR2 YENEEA. CDR3: CASSRGGLAPSSYNEQFF. The CDR3 DNA sequence: TGTGCCAGCAGCCGGGGGGGACTAGCACCGAGCTCCTACAATGAGCAGTTCTTC. Supplemented by reference TRBV11-3 and TRBJ2-1, the full variable domain reads EAGVVQSPRYKIIEKKQPVAFWCNPISGHNTLYWYLQNLGQGPELLIRYENEEAVDDSQLPKDRFSAERLKGVDSTLKIQPAELGDSAVYLCASSRGGLAPSSYNEQFFGPGTRLTVL.

This rearrangement joins TRBV19 to TRBJ1-2; the match to TRBD1 covers 8 bases. The CDR3 is 15 amino acids. V lost 3 bases, J lost 2 bases, and 5 bases stayed unmatched. Germline V gives CDR1 LNHDA, CDR2 SQIVND (reference sequence). CDR3 DNA: TGTGCCAGTAGTATTAGAGGACAGGGCAACTATGGCTACACCTTC. This sequence encodes CASSIRGQGNYGYTF.

V gene TRBV5-1 combines with J gene TRBJ1-1; TRBD1 aligns across 9 bases. Germline CDR1 SGHRS, CDR2 YFSETQ. V was clipped by 4 bases and J by 1 base; unmatched bases: 5. The CDR3 runs 15 residues. The CDR3 DNA sequence: TGCGCCAGCAGCAATCCGGGACAGGGGAACACTGAAGCTTTCTTT. This sequence encodes CASSNPGQGNTEAFF.

This sequence joins TRBV3-1 (or the pseudogene TRBV3-2) and TRBJ1-2, with a tentative D call TRBD1 (5 bases). Trimming pared 4 bases from V and 2 bases from J, leaving 8 bases between. Germline V gene sequence: CDR1 LGHDT, CDR2 YNNKEL (reference sequence). The CDR3 consists of 13 residues. CDR3 DNA sequence: TGTGCCAGCAGCCCTCAGGGAAACTATGGCTACACCTTC. It translates to CASSPQGNYGYTF.

CDR3 DNA: TGTGCCAGCAGCCGACAGGGTTTAGGAAACACCATATATTTT. It yields the protein CASSRQGLGNTIYF. V is TRBV2 and J is TRBJ1-3; TRBD1 matches at 7 bases. This CDR3 has 14 residues. Germline CDR1 reads SNHLY; CDR2 reads FYNNEI. The J segment lost 4 bases and the V segment lost 6 bases, leaving 6 bases of the junction unmatched. Complete variable domain (other parts from reference TRBV2 and TRBJ1-3): EPEVTQTPSHQVTQMGQEVILRCVPISNHLYFYWYRQILGQKVEFLVSFYNNEISEKSEIFDDQFSVERPDGSNFTLKIRSTKLEDSAMYFCASSRQGLGNTIYFGEGSWLTVV.

The chain recombines TRBV5-1 with TRBJ2-1; perhaps TRBD2 as D (6 bases). From germline, CDR1 is SGHRS and CDR2 YFSETQ. The CDR3 is made up of 13 amino acids. V gave up 4 bases and J gave up 8 bases, with 13 bases separating them. The CDR3 coding sequence is TGCGCCAGCAGCCCTGGGCGGAGGGATGAGCAGTTCTTC. Amino acids: CASSPGRRDEQFF.

The chain links TRBV5-1 to TRBJ1-5; 7 nucleotides line up with TRBD1. Germline V lookup: CDR1 SGHRS, CDR2 YFSETQ. With 0 bases clipped from V and 4 bases from J, the junction kept 4 bases outside the gene matches. CDR3 length equals 15 residues. DNA for the CDR3: TGCGCCAGCAGCTTGGAGGGGGCGCGGAATCAGCCCCAGCATTTT. Its translation: CASSLEGARNQPQHF.

The chain couples TRBV10-3 to TRBJ2-5, with 9 bases that match TRBD1. The junction had 11 bases not matched to a gene; V was cut back by 6 bases and J by 3 bases. The V gene's germline CDR1 is ENHRY and CDR2 SYGVKD. This CDR3 spans 16 amino acids. The DNA for the CDR3 is TGTGCCATCAGGCACACCCCGGGACAGGGAGAAGAGACCCAGTACTTC. Protein product: CAIRHTPGQGEETQYF.

The chain uses TRBV9 and TRBJ2-7, with 11 bases that match TRBD2. Trimming at V came to 2 bases and at J to 4 bases, leaving 2 bases not matched to a gene. CDR1 and CDR2 (germline): SGDLS, YYNGEE. The CDR3 is 14 amino acids. CDR3 bases: TGTGCCAGCAGCGTGGGGACTAGCGGTTACGAGCAGTACTTC. Its protein is CASSVGTSGYEQYF.

This chain connects TRBV5-4 to TRBJ2-7; TRBD2 agrees at 10 bases. This CDR3 is built from 20 residues. Germline lookup yields CDR1 SGHNT and CDR2 YYREEE (reference sequence). V dropped 2 bases and J dropped 1; count of bases not matched to a gene: 18. The DNA for the CDR3 is TGTGCCAGCAGCTTTGCCGGGACAAGAGAACTAGCGGGATCTTCCTACGAGCAGTACTTC. Amino acid sequence: CASSFAGTRELAGSSYEQYF.

The chain joins TRBV19 to TRBJ1-2; TRBD1 is a possible D gene (6 bases). The V and J ends lost 7 bases and 0 bases respectively, with 21 bases between them. Germline V gene sequence: CDR1 LNHDA, CDR2 SQIVND (reference sequence). The CDR3 spans 17 residues. The CDR3 sequence: CASTPIGGGGANYGYTF. DNA of the CDR3: TGTGCCAGTACCCCCATCGGGGGGGGCGGAGCTAACTATGGCTACACCTTC.

This clone was seen more than once but under ten times. The chain couples TRBV5-4 to TRBJ1-6, with TRBD1 matching 9 bases. J was trimmed by 9 bases and V by 3 bases; bases with no gene match: 16. CDR3 size: 18 residues. Per germline, CDR1 SGHNT and CDR2 YYREEE (reference sequence). CDR3 loop: CASSSGGTGTVGGSPLHF. CDR3 sequence (DNA): TGTGCCAGCAGCTCCGGGGGGACAGGGACGGTCGGGGGTTCACCCCTCCACTTT. The whole variable domain, filled in from reference TRBV5-4 and TRBJ1-6, reads ETGVTQSPTHLIKTRGQQVTLRCSSQSGHNTVSWYQQALGQGPQFIFQYYREEENGRGNFPPRFSGLQFPNYSSELNVNALELDDSALYLCASSSGGTGTVGGSPLHFGNGTRLTVT.

The chain carries TRBV9 and TRBJ1-1, with 9 bases fitting TRBD1. Losses at the gene ends were 3 bases for V and 4 bases for J; bases not matched to a gene: 7. CDR3 length: 15 amino acids. Germline V gene lookup returns CDR1 SGDLS and CDR2 YYNGEE. CDR3 bases: TGTGCCAGCAGCGCCTACAGGGGGCTGCGCACTGAAGCTTTCTTT. Translating it yields CASSAYRGLRTEAFF.

In this sample, this clone turned up once. V gene TRBV7-6 combines with J gene TRBJ2-2, with 12 bases fitting TRBD2. The CDR3 has 18 residues. Germline CDR1 reads SGHVS; CDR2 reads FNYEAQ. The V gene end was trimmed by 2 bases and the J gene end by 5 bases; junction bases not matched to a gene: 9. The CDR3 loop reads CASSLRSSGGAGTGELFF. The CDR3 bases are TGTGCCAGCAGCTTAAGATCTAGCGGGGGGGCCGGGACCGGGGAGCTGTTTTTT.

The rearrangement links TRBV12-3 or TRBV12-4 to TRBJ1-2; TRBD1 is a possible D gene (5 bases). The CDR3 spans 13 residues. Trimming cost V 7 bases and J 4 bases, with 13 bases left between them. This chain's CDR3 is CASTRGGGYGYTF. The CDR3 region has the DNA TGTGCCAGCACCCGGGGGGGAGGCTATGGCTACACCTTC.

The V call is TRBV15, the J call TRBJ2-2, with D maybe TRBD1 (6 bases). The length of the CDR3 is 16 residues. V lost 3 bases and J lost 4, with 15 bases in between. CDR1 and CDR2 (germline): LNHNV, YYDKDF (reference sequence). CDR3 nucleotides: TGTGCCACCAGCAGTAGAACAGGGTTCGGCACCGGGGAGCTGTTTTTT. Residues: CATSSRTGFGTGELFF.

The sample holds one count of this clone. This chain links TRBV3-1 (or the pseudogene TRBV3-2) with TRBJ2-1, with a possible D match to TRBD2 (5 bases). This CDR3 has 15 amino acids. Germline V gene data show CDR1 as LGHDT and CDR2 as YNNKEL (reference sequence). Trimming shortened V by 4 bases and J by 1 base, and 11 bases separated the two germline ends. CDR3 nucleotides: TGTGCCAGCAGCCTCGGACTGGGGTCCTACAATGAGCAGTTCTTC. Translated, it gives CASSLGLGSYNEQFF.

This chain links TRBV24-1 with TRBJ2-1, with 12 bases fitting TRBD2. Trimming at V came to 4 bases and at J to 8 bases, leaving 17 bases not matched to a gene. This CDR3 is built from 19 residues. In germline, CDR1 is KGHDR, CDR2 SFDVKD. CDR3 loop: CATSDLGLAGGPEGHEQFF. The CDR3 DNA reads TGTGCCACCAGTGACCTCGGGCTAGCGGGGGGGCCTGAGGGTCATGAGCAGTTCTTC.

The table lists this clone with a count of one. The rearrangement joins TRBV5-4 to TRBJ1-2; 8 nucleotides line up with TRBD1. Unmatched junction bases numbered 9, after V lost 0 bases and J lost 5 bases. This CDR3 comprises 16 residues. Germline assignment: CDR1 SGHNT and CDR2 YYREEE (reference sequence). The DNA for the CDR3 is TGTGCCAGCAGCTTGGGAGGCGGACAGGGATCTTATGGCTACACCTTC. This codes for CASSLGGGQGSYGYTF.

This chain joins TRBV4-2 and TRBJ1-2; the match to TRBD1 covers 9 bases. The CDR3 loop spans 14 amino acids. Germline CDR1 is LGHNA and CDR2 is YNFKEQ. The ends lost 4 bases at V and 6 bases at J; junction bases unmatched: 6. CDR3 DNA: TGTGCCAGCAGCCCTCCGGGACAGGGAGATGGCTACACCTTC. Encoded protein: CASSPPGQGDGYTF.